The clone carrying this TCR beta chain came up a few times. The authors amplified TCR beta CDR3 regions, and they did so from RNA transcripts for repertoire sequencing. HTBI primers served in a first-round RT-PCR, which a second-round multiplex PCR followed. TCRdb reanalysed the multiplex PCR reads using MiXCR and keeps one entry per CDR3 protein. The data show 400,000 to 450,000 distinct CDR3 sequences, roughly 20% seen once. This entry belongs to a study of Graves' ophthalmopathy and Graves' hyperthyroidism. V lost 5 bases to trimming and J lost 7 bases, with 12 bases between them. The CDR3 is 14 amino acids.

The sequence was collected from a woman between 18 and 29 years old with stable Graves' hyperthyroidism. The chain joins TRBV12-3 or TRBV12-4 to TRBJ1-6; D is uncertain. Input material: peripheral blood. DNA for the CDR3: TGTGCCAGCAGTACGGACGGGCTCAATTCACCCCTCCACTTT. Protein: CASSTDGLNSPLHF.